Listed below are T cell receptor beta chains from one sample, sequenced in a study of early T cells in non-severe SARS-CoV-2 infection. From the 5' RACE reads, TCRdb called clonotypes with MiXCR, one entry per CDR3 protein. This table has 27,000 or so distinct CDR3 sequences, approximately 2.9% appearing once. The sequenced material came from whole blood. These receptor sequences come from an adult who was a healthcare worker with PCR-confirmed SARS-CoV-2 infection or an uninfected control (not recorded which). Both conserved end residues are part of each CDR3. A D gene is named only where the DNA matches it firmly. Clone size, where shown, is once, few, many, or a class for clones that have expanded.

J gene | D gene | V gene | clone size | CDR3 DNA | CDR3 protein
TRBJ1-2 | TRBD1 | TRBV4-1 | many | TGCGCCAGCAGTCCCGGACAGGGCTATGGCTACACCTTC | CASSPGQGYGYTF
TRBJ1-3 | - | TRBV27 | many | TGTGCCAGCAGGGAGAGACAAAACTCTGGAAACACCATATATTTT | CASRERQNSGNTIYF
TRBJ1-1 | - | TRBV5-4 | - | TGTGCCAGCAGCTTGGCAGCCAGCACGAACACTGAAGCTTTCTTT | CASSLAASTNTEAFF
TRBJ2-3 | - | TRBV12-3/TRBV12-4 | many | TGTGCCAGCAGTTTAGCGCGGGCAGTTTCTAGCACAGATACGCAGTATTTT | CASSLARAVSSTDTQYF
TRBJ1-5 | TRBD1 | TRBV19 | many | TGTGCCAGTACGGACAGGGGTTATAGCAATCAGCCCCAGCATTTT | CASTDRGYSNQPQHF
TRBJ2-3 | - | TRBV27 | many | TGTGCCAGCAGTGCTTGGGGTAGGGCTTCTAGCACAGATACGCAGTATTTT | CASSAWGRASSTDTQYF
TRBJ2-2 | - | TRBV12-3/TRBV12-4 | many | TGTGCCAGCAGACCACAGGAAGTAGGGGAGCTGTTTTTT | CASRPQEVGELFF
TRBJ2-1 | TRBD1 | TRBV3-1 | many | TGTGCCAGCAGCCCTGGCGACAGGGTCCACAATGAGCAGTTCTTC | CASSPGDRVHNEQFF
TRBJ1-5 | - | TRBV19 | many | TGTGCCAGTAGTATAAGGGACAACAATCAGCCCCAGCATTTT | CASSIRDNNQPQHF
TRBJ2-5 | TRBD1 | TRBV7-8 | many | TGTGCCAGCAGCTTAAGGGACAGGGGGTCCCAAGAGACCCAGTACTTC | CASSLRDRGSQETQYF
TRBJ1-3 | - | TRBV18 | many | TGTGCCAGCTCACCACCCGGGGGATCCGGAAACACCATATATTTT | CASSPPGGSGNTIYF
TRBJ1-1 | TRBD1 | TRBV14 | many | TGTGCCAGCAGCCAATTGAACAGGGGGCGAACTGAAGCTTTCTTT | CASSQLNRGRTEAFF
TRBJ2-1 | TRBD2 | TRBV29-1 | many | TGCAGCGTTGAAGATCCTCTTCGCCCCGGGAGGGCCCATGAGCAGTTCTTC | CSVEDPLRPGRAHEQFF
TRBJ1-1 | TRBD1 | TRBV9 | many | TGTGCCAGCAGCGTAATTGGACAGGAGAACACTGAAGCTTTCTTT | CASSVIGQENTEAFF
TRBJ2-2 | TRBD1 | TRBV12-3/TRBV12-4 | many | TGTGCCAGCAGTCAGACAGGGGTTACCGGGGAGCTGTTTTTT | CASSQTGVTGELFF
TRBJ1-1 | - | TRBV28 | many | TGTGCCAGCAGTGGTCCGGGTCAAGAAACTGAAGCTTTCTTT | CASSGPGQETEAFF
TRBJ1-2 | - | TRBV12-3/TRBV12-4 | many | TGTGCCAGCAGTGACAGCCGAGGGGCTGGCTACACCTTC | CASSDSRGAGYTF
TRBJ2-2 | TRBD1 | TRBV28 | few | TGTGCCAGCCAGGTCATTGTGACAGGGAAGACCGGGGAGCTGTTTTTT | CASQVIVTGKTGELFF
TRBJ2-5 | TRBD2 | TRBV28 | many | TGTGCCAGCAGCCCACTAGCGGGGCACCAAGAGACCCAGTACTTC | CASSPLAGHQETQYF
TRBJ2-1 | - | TRBV24-1 | many | TGTGCCACCAGTGATGAGGACGTGAGCTCCTACAATGAGCAGTTCTTC | CATSDEDVSSYNEQFF
TRBJ1-5 | - | TRBV5-1 | many | TGCGCCAGCAGCTTGGCTGCAGGTCAGCCCCAGCATTTT | CASSLAAGQPQHF
TRBJ2-4 | - | TRBV7-2 | many | TGTGCCAGCAGCTCATATGAAAGGGGGACCGCCAAAAACATTCAGTACTTC | CASSSYERGTAKNIQYF
TRBJ1-6 | - | TRBV6-2/TRBV6-3 | medium-sized | TGTGCCAGCAGTACCCGGTGGGGGGGCGATTCACCCCTCCACTTT | CASSTRWGGDSPLHF
TRBJ2-3 | TRBD1 | TRBV19 | many | TGTGCCACCACTCGATGGGGGACAGGGAAATTCACAGATACGCAGTATTTT | CATTRWGTGKFTDTQYF
TRBJ2-5 | - | TRBV24-1 | many | TGTGCCACCAGTAAGGGGACCATAGGAGAAGAGACCCAGTACTTC | CATSKGTIGEETQYF
TRBJ2-2 | TRBD1 | TRBV5-4 | many | TGTGCCAGCACCAAACAGGGGCTAAGAGGGGAGCTGTTTTTT | CASTKQGLRGELFF
TRBJ2-3 | - | TRBV29-1 | many | TGCAGCGTTGGGCAAGGAGCCTCTCCTGCAACAGATACGCAGTATTTT | CSVGQGASPATDTQYF
TRBJ1-2 | - | TRBV5-8 | many | TGTGCCAGCAGCAAGGAAGCGGGGTTCTATGGCTACACCTTC | CASSKEAGFYGYTF
TRBJ1-2 | - | TRBV7-9 | many | TGTGCCAGCAGCTTAGGTTTTCAGGACTATGGCTACACCTTC | CASSLGFQDYGYTF
TRBJ1-4 | - | TRBV5-6 | - | TGTGCCAGCAGCACGGAAGGGGCAGGAGAAAAACTGTTTTTT | CASSTEGAGEKLFF
TRBJ1-3 | - | TRBV19 | many | TGTGCCAGTAGTGCGGGCATCTCTGGAAACACCATATATTTT | CASSAGISGNTIYF
TRBJ1-4 | TRBD1 | TRBV4-1 | many | TGCGCCAGCAGCCAAGGGACAGGTGGTGAAAAACTGTTTTTT | CASSQGTGGEKLFF
TRBJ1-2 | - | TRBV14 | many | TGTGCCAGCAGCCCCCAGAAGTCGGCCGACTATGGCTACACCTTC | CASSPQKSADYGYTF
TRBJ1-1 | - | TRBV20-1 | many | TGCAGTGCTAGAGGAGGGGGTGAAGCTTTCTTT | CSARGGGEAFF
TRBJ2-3 | TRBD2 | TRBV6-4 | many | TGTGCCAGCAGTGAAATAGCGGGGACATCCACAGATACGCAGTATTTT | CASSEIAGTSTDTQYF
TRBJ1-1 | TRBD1 | TRBV12-3/TRBV12-4 | medium-sized | TGTGCCAGCACCGAGGGACAGATGAACACTGAAGCTTTCTTT | CASTEGQMNTEAFF
TRBJ2-2 | TRBD1 | TRBV12-3/TRBV12-4 | many | TGTGCCAGCAGTGTCAGTCCAGGGGGCTACACCGGGGAGCTGTTTTTT | CASSVSPGGYTGELFF
TRBJ1-1 | - | TRBV4-1 | many | TGCGCCAGCAGCCAAACTTGGGACGGGAACACTGAAGCTTTCTTT | CASSQTWDGNTEAFF
TRBJ1-2 | - | TRBV4-2 | many | TGTGCCAGCAGCCAAGTCACGGAATATGGCTACACCTTC | CASSQVTEYGYTF
TRBJ1-2 | TRBD1 | TRBV20-1 | many | TGCAGTGCCCAGGACAGGCGTTCGGGCTACACCTTC | CSAQDRRSGYTF
TRBJ1-1 | - | TRBV7-3 | many | TGTGCCAGCAGCATAACAGGGAACACTGAAGCTTTCTTT | CASSITGNTEAFF
TRBJ1-1 | - | TRBV5-8 | many | TGTGCCAGCAGCTTTGAGGGGAGGACTGAAGCTTTCTTT | CASSFEGRTEAFF
TRBJ2-3 | - | TRBV5-1 | many | TGCGCCAGCAGCTTGGTGGTTAGCGGTTCTAGCACAGATACGCAGTATTTT | CASSLVVSGSSTDTQYF
TRBJ1-2 | - | TRBV20-1 | many | TGCAGTGCTACGGGACAAGGTTATGGCTACACCTTC | CSATGQGYGYTF
TRBJ2-5 | - | TRBV7-7 | many | TGTGCCAGCAGCTCGTCTCGTGGGGGCCAAGAGACCCAGTACTTC | CASSSSRGGQETQYF
TRBJ2-3 | - | TRBV5-1 | many | TGCGCCAGCAGCTTGGACCGCACAGATACGCAGTATTTT | CASSLDRTDTQYF
TRBJ2-3 | - | TRBV18 | many | TGTGCCAGCTCCATCGGGGGTTCCCCCACAGATACGCAGTATTTT | CASSIGGSPTDTQYF
TRBJ1-5 | - | TRBV20-1 | many | TGCAGTGCGGGGGAGCCCCAGCCCCAGCATTTT | CSAGEPQPQHF
TRBJ2-3 | - | TRBV7-2 | many | TGTGCCAGCAGCTTACGGCCCTCCACAGATACGCAGTATTTT | CASSLRPSTDTQYF
TRBJ2-2 | - | TRBV29-1 | many | TGCAGCGTCTCCTTTACCGGGGAGCTGTTTTTT | CSVSFTGELFF
TRBJ2-2 | - | TRBV7-2 | many | TGTGCCAGCAGCCCAAGGGCCGGGGAGCTGTTTTTT | CASSPRAGELFF
TRBJ2-3 | TRBD2 | TRBV29-1 | - | TGCAGCGGCTGGGGGGGTCGGACAGATACGCAGTATTTT | CSGWGGRTDTQYF
TRBJ2-5 | - | TRBV7-8 | few | TGTGCCAGCAGCTTGGACTCGGAAGAGACCCAGTACTTC | CASSLDSEETQYF
TRBJ1-1 | - | TRBV11-2 | many | TGTGCCAGCAGCTTACCCCCCGGGGCCACTGAAGCTTTCTTT | CASSLPPGATEAFF
TRBJ2-6 | - | TRBV7-3 | many | TGTGCCAGCTCGCGGCGAGCTCTGCGGACTGGGGCCAACGTCCTGACTTTC | CASSRRALRTGANVLTF
TRBJ1-1 | - | TRBV28 | few | TGTGCCAGCCATCGGCGGGGCAGGGCGCGTGAAGCTTTCTTT | CASHRRGRAREAFF
TRBJ1-4 | TRBD1 | TRBV6-1 | many | TGTGCCAGCAGTGACCGGGACAGGGTCGCCCGTATTAATGAAAAACTGTTTTTT | CASSDRDRVARINEKLFF
TRBJ1-1 | TRBD1 | TRBV12-5 | many | TGTGCTAGTGTAAGGGGACAGGCGAACACTGAAGCTTTCTTT | CASVRGQANTEAFF
TRBJ2-4 | TRBD2 | TRBV5-6 | many | TGTGCCAGCAGCTTGGCAGGGAGGGACATTCAGTACTTC | CASSLAGRDIQYF
TRBJ2-1 | - | TRBV7-2 | many | TGTGCCAGCAGCTTATTGGGCACAACCTACAATGAGCAGTTCTTC | CASSLLGTTYNEQFF